The 6 T cell receptor beta chains presented below share a single source sample, sequenced in a study of long-term antiretroviral therapy in people with HIV. An immunoSEQ assay, version v3.0, was performed at survey level. Generated by immunoSEQ multiplex PCR, the TCRdb table keeps only in-frame clones and is missing some. Of roughly 40,000 clones in the sample, 85% are singletons; the top ten hold 5.7%. The material was unsorted PBMCs, obtained 3.1 years after starting antiretroviral therapy. These receptors all stem from a woman between 45 and 60 years old with HIV.

V is TRBV9 and J is TRBJ1-5; 7 nucleotides agree with TRBD1. The J segment lost 7 bases and the V segment lost 0 bases, leaving 7 bases of the junction unmatched. This CDR3 has 15 amino acids. Germline V gene data show CDR1 as SGDLS and CDR2 as YYNGEE. As DNA, the CDR3 is TGTGCCAGCAGCGTAGGTCAGGGGGTCGGCCAGCCCCAGCATTTT. Encoded protein: CASSVGQGVGQPQHF.

The chain carries TRBV19 and TRBJ1-4; TRBD1 is a possible D gene (5 bases). Trimming left V 1 base short and J 6 bases short, with 18 bases between. The CDR3 contains 17 residues. The germline V gene has CDR1 LNHDA and CDR2 SQIVND (reference sequence). CDR3 coding DNA: TGTGCCAGTAGTATAGGTTCCGGCAGGGCCTCCGATGAAAAACTGTTTTTT. Its protein is CASSIGSGRASDEKLFF.

This chain joins TRBV11-2 and TRBJ2-5, with D hard to call. Per the germline V gene, CDR1 is SGHAT and CDR2 is FQNNGV. The CDR3 has 14 residues. V was trimmed by 3 bases and J by 5 bases, leaving 13 bases between them. CDR3 amino acids: CASSFNSEAETQYF. The CDR3 DNA follows: TGTGCCAGCAGCTTTAATAGTGAGGCTGAGACCCAGTACTTC.

The CDR3 spells CASSSTHYEQYF. The CDR3 nucleotides are TGTGCCAGCAGCTCAACCCACTACGAGCAGTACTTC. J is TRBJ2-7 and V is TRBV7-2, with D uncertain. Germline V CDR1 and CDR2: SGHTA, FQGNSA. The V and J ends lost 4 bases and 3 bases respectively, with 7 bases between them. There are 12 residues in the CDR3.

This rearrangement joins TRBV18 to TRBJ1-4; a possible D gene is TRBD1 (6 bases). V lost 6 bases and J 4 bases, leaving 12 bases between the germline ends. This CDR3 has 14 amino acids. Germline V gene data show CDR1 as KGHSH and CDR2 as LQKENI. CDR3 sequence (DNA): TGTGCCAGCTCCAGGAGACAGGATAATGAAAAACTGTTTTTT. Translating it yields CASSRRQDNEKLFF.

This clone was seen a few times. The rearrangement links TRBV11-2 to TRBJ1-3; TRBD1 agrees at 8 bases. Germline trimming cut 5 bases from V and 3 bases from J; bases unmatched to any gene: 9. The germline CDR1 and CDR2 sequences are SGHAT and FQNNGV. The CDR3 extends over 16 amino acids. This chain's CDR3 is CASSRRDRPSGNTIYF. In nucleotides, the CDR3 is TGTGCCAGCAGCCGTAGGGACAGGCCGAGTGGAAACACCATATATTTT.